The 2 T cell receptor beta chains given below trace back to one sample, sequenced in a study of human T cells and chemical hapten exposure. TCRdb re-called the RACE reads with MiXCR, one entry per CDR3 protein. This table holds around 340,000 distinct CDR3 sequences, around 6.9% found once. Time point: patch test 1, 2 weeks after DPC sensitization. Treatment reported: therapeutic diphenylcyclopropenone sensitization with weekly scalp DPC. The sequencing used whole blood, collected in connection with sensitization to the hapten diphenylcyclopropenone (DPC). The receptors here all came from a young woman with alopecia areata. Some clones in this sample may be carry-over from other donors' samples.

This clonotype was counted a few times. This chain links TRBV3-1 with TRBJ2-3, with 14 bases aligning to TRBD2. The CDR3 loop spans 16 amino acids. Germline V lookup: CDR1 LGHDT, CDR2 YNNKEL (reference sequence). V lost 1 base and J lost 8; bases outside the gene matches: 5. This chain's CDR3 is CASSQGLAGGQGTQYF. CDR3 DNA sequence: TGTGCCAGCAGCCAAGGACTAGCGGGGGGGCAGGGTACGCAGTATTTT.

Many counts were recorded for this clonotype. V usage is TRBV20-1 and J usage is TRBJ2-1; 7 positions agree with TRBD1. Germline-derived CDR1 and CDR2 are DFQATT and SNEGSKA (reference sequence). CDR3 length: 15 amino acids. The J segment lost 0 bases and the V segment lost 3 bases, leaving 5 bases of the junction unmatched. The CDR3 is CSARDRSRSYNEQFF. The DNA of the CDR3 is TGCAGTGCTAGGGACAGGTCTCGCTCCTACAATGAGCAGTTCTTC.